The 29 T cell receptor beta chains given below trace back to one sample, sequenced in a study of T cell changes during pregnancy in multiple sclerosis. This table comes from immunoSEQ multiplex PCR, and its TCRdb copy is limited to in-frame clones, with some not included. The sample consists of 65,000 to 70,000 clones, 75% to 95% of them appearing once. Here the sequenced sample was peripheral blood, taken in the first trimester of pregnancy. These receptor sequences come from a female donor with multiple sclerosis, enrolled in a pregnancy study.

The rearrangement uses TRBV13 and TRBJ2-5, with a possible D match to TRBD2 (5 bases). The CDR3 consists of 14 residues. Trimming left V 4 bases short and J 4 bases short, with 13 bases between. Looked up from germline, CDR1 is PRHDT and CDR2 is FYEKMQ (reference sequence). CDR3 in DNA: TGTGCCAGCAGCTCGAGCGGACGAGGAGAGACCCAGTACTTC. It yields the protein CASSSSGRGETQYF.

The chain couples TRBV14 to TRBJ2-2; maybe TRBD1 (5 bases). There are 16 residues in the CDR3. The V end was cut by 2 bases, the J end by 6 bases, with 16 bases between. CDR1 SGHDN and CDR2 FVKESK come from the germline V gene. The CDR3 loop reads CASSQTLLGRAGELFF. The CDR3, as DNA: TGTGCCAGCAGCCAAACGCTTCTCGGCAGGGCCGGGGAGCTGTTTTTT. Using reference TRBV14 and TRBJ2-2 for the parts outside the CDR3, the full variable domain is EAGVTQFPSHSVIEKGQTVTLRCDPISGHDNLYWYRRVMGKEIKFLLHFVKESKQDESGMPNNRFLAERTGGTYSTLKVQPAELEDSGVYFCASSQTLLGRAGELFFGEGSRLTVL.

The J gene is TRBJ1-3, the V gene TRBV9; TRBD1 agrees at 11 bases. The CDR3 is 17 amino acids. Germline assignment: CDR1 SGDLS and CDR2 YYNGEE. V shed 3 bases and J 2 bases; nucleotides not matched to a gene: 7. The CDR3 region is CASSENPGQGAGNTIYF. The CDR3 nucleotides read TGTGCCAGCAGCGAGAACCCGGGACAGGGGGCTGGAAACACCATATATTTT. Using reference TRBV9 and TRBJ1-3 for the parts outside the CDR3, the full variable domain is DSGVTQTPKHLITATGQRVTLRCSPRSGDLSVYWYQQSLDQGLQFLIQYYNGEERAKGNILERFSAQQFPDLHSELNLSSLELGDSALYFCASSENPGQGAGNTIYFGEGSWLTVV.

The CDR3 spells CASSLSPVSGANVLTF. The CDR3 nucleotides read TGTGCCAGCAGCTTAAGTCCGGTCTCTGGGGCCAACGTCCTGACTTTC. This chain connects TRBV7-3 to TRBJ2-6; no clear D gene. The CDR3 is made up of 16 amino acids. CDR1 SGHTA and CDR2 FQGTGA come from the germline V gene. V lost 1 base, J lost 0 bases, and 7 bases lay in between.

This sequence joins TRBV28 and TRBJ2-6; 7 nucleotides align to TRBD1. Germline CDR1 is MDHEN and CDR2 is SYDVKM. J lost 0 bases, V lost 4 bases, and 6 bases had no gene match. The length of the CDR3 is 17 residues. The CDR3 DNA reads TGTGCCAGCAGTTCCGGGACAGCCCCCTCTGGGGCCAACGTCCTGACTTTC. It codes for CASSSGTAPSGANVLTF.

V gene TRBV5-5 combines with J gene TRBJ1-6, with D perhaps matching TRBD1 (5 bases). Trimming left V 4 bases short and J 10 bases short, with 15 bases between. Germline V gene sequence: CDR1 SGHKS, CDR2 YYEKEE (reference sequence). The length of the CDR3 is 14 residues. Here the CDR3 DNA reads TGTGCCAGCAGCCAGGACGGGGGGGTGTCACCCCTCCACTTT. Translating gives CASSQDGGVSPLHF.

The CDR3 DNA sequence: TGTGCCAGCAGCTTAGTAGCAGGGAAGGGTTCACCCCTCCACTTT. The encoded protein is CASSLVAGKGSPLHF. The V gene is TRBV7-8, the J gene TRBJ1-6; a weak D match, TRBD1 (5 bases). This CDR3 contains 15 residues. Germline V gene lookup returns CDR1 SGHVS and CDR2 FQNEAQ. The germline V and J ends were trimmed by 1 base and 9 bases, with 13 bases remaining between them.

CDR3 in DNA: TGCGCCAGCAGCTTTTCGGGGGGCGGCGAGACCCAGTACTTC. It yields the protein CASSFSGGGETQYF. The chain combines TRBV5-1 with TRBJ2-5; possibly TRBD2 for D (7 bases). The CDR3 has 14 residues. Germline V gene sequence: CDR1 SGHRS, CDR2 YFSETQ. V was shortened by 2 bases and J by 5 bases, with 13 bases between the two germline ends.

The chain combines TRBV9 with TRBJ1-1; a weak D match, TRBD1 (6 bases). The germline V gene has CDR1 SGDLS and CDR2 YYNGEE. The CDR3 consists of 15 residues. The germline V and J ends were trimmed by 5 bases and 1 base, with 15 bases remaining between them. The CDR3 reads CASRPLQGKNTEAFF. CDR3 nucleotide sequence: TGTGCCAGCAGACCCCTCCAGGGGAAGAACACTGAAGCTTTCTTT.

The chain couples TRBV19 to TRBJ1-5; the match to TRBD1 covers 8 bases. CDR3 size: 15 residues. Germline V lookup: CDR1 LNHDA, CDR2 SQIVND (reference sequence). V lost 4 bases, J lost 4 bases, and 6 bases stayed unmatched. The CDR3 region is CASSTPGQVNQPQHF. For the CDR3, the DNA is TGTGCCAGTAGTACTCCGGGACAGGTTAATCAGCCCCAGCATTTT.

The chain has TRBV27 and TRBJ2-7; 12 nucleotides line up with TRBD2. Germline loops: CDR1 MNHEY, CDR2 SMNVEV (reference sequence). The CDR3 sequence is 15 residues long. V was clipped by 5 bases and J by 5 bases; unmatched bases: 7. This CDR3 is CASSTTSGRLDEQYF. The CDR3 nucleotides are TGTGCCAGCAGTACTACTAGCGGGAGGCTGGACGAGCAGTACTTC.

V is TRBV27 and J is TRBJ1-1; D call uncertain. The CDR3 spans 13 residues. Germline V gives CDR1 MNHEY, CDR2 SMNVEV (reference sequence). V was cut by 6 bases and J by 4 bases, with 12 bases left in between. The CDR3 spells CASRSSPGTEAFF. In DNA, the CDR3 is TGTGCCAGCAGGTCCTCGCCCGGCACTGAAGCTTTCTTT.

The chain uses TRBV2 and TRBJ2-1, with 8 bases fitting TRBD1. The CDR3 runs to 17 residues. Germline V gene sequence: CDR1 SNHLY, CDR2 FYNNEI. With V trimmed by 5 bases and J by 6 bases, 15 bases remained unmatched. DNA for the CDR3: TGTGCCAGCAGTTACCTACCGGGACAGGAGGTAGGCAATGAGCAGTTCTTC. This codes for CASSYLPGQEVGNEQFF.

The CDR3 loop reads CASSLQGVNTGELFF. CDR3 sequence (DNA): TGTGCCAGCAGCTTACAGGGGGTAAACACCGGGGAGCTGTTTTTT. J is TRBJ2-2 and V is TRBV5-4; 8 bases agree with TRBD1. The CDR3 consists of 15 residues. V trimming: 2 bases; J trimming: 2 bases; junction bases outside the gene matches: 2. Per germline, CDR1 SGHNT and CDR2 YYREEE (reference sequence).

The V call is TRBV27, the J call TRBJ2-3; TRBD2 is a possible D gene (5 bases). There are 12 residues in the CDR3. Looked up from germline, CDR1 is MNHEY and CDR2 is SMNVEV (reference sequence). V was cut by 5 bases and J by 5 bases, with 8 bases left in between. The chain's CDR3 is CASSPRGDTQYF. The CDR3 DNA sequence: TGTGCCAGCAGTCCTCGGGGAGATACGCAGTATTTT.

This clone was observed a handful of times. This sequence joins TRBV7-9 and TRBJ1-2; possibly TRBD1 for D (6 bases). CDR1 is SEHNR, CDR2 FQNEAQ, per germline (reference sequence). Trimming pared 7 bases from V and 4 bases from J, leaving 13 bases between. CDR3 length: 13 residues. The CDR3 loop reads CASTQGEGYGYTF. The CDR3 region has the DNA TGTGCCAGCACACAGGGTGAGGGCTATGGCTACACCTTC. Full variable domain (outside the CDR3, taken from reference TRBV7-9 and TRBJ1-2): DTGVSQNPRHKITKRGQNVTFRCDPISEHNRLYWYRQTLGQGPEFLTYFQNEAQLEKSRLLSDRFSAERPKGSFSTLEIQRTEQGDSAMYLCASTQGEGYGYTFGSGTRLTVV.

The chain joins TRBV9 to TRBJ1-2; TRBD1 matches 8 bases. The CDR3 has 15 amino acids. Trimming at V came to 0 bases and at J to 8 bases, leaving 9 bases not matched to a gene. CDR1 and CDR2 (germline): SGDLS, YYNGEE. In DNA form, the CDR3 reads TGTGCCAGCAGCGTAGGAAGTGGACAGGGAAGAGGCTACACCTTC. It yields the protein CASSVGSGQGRGYTF.

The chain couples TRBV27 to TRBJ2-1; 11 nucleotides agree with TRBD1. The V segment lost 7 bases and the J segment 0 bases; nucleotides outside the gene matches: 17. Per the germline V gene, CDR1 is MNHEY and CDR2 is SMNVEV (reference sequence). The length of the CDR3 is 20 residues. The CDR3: CASNILVGTGGLRSYNEQFF. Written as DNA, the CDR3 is TGTGCCAGCAATATTTTGGTAGGGACAGGGGGACTACGCTCCTACAATGAGCAGTTCTTC.

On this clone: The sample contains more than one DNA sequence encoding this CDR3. CDR3 sequence reads: CASSLPGGPSYEQYF. The DNA for the CDR3 is TGTGCCAGCAGTTTACCGGGAGGGCCCTCCTACGAGCAGTACTTC. The V and J genes are TRBV28 and TRBJ2-7; 8 bases map to TRBD2. Germline V CDR1 and CDR2: MDHEN, SYDVKM. Trimming removed 2 bases from V and 0 bases from J; junction bases left unmatched: 3. The CDR3 spans 15 residues.

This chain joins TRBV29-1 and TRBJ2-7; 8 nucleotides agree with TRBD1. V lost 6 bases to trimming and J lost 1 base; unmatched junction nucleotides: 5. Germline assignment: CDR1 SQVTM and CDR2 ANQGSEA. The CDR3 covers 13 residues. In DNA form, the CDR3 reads TGCAGCGTGGCACAGGGGGGATCCTACGAGCAGTACTTC. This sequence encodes CSVAQGGSYEQYF.

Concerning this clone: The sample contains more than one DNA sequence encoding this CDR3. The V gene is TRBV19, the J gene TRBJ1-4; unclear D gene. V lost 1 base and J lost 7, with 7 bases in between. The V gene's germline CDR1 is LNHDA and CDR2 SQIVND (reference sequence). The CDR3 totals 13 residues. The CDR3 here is CASSIGLREKLFF. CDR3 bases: TGTGCCAGTAGTATAGGCCTGCGTGAAAAACTGTTTTTT. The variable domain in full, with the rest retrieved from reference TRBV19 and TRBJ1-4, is DGGITQSPKYLFRKEGQNVTLSCEQNLNHDAMYWYRQDPGQGLRLIYYSQIVNDFQKGDIAEGYSVSREKKESFPLTVTSAQKNPTAFYLCASSIGLREKLFFGSGTQLSVL.

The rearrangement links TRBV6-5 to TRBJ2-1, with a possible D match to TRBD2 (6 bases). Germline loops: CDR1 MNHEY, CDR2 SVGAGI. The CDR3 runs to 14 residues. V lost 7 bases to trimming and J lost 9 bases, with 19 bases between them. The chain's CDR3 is CASTGGAGFLEQFF. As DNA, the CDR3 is TGTGCCAGCACGGGCGGGGCGGGATTCCTTGAGCAGTTCTTC.

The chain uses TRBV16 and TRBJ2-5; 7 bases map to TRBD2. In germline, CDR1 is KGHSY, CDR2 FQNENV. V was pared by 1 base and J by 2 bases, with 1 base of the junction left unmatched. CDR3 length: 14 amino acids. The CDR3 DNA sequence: TGTGCCAGCAGCCAATGGGAGGGGCAAGAGACCCAGTACTTC. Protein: CASSQWEGQETQYF.

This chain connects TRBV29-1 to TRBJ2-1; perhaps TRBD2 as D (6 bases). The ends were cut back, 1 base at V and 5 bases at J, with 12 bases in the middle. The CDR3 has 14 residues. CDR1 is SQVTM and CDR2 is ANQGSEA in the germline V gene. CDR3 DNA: TGCAGCGTTGAAGGTAGCGGAGAGAACAATGAGCAGTTCTTC. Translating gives CSVEGSGENNEQFF.

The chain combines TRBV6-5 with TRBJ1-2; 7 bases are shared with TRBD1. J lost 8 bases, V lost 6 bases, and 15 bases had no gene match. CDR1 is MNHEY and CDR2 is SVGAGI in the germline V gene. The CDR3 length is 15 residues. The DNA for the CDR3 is TGTGCCAGCAGCCCGGTAGGAGGGGGCGGAAGGGGCTACACCTTC. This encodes CASSPVGGGGRGYTF.

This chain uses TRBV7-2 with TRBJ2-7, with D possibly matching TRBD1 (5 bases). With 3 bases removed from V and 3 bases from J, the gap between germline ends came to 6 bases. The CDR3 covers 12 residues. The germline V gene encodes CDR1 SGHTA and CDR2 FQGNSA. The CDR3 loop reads CASSFDSYEQYF. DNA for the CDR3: TGTGCCAGCAGCTTTGACAGCTACGAGCAGTACTTC.

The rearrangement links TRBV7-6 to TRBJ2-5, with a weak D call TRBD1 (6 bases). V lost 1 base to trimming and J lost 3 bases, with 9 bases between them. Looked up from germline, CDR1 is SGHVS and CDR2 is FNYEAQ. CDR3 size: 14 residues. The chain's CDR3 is CASSLGHREETQYF. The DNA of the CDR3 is TGTGCCAGCAGCTTAGGGCACAGGGAAGAGACCCAGTACTTC.

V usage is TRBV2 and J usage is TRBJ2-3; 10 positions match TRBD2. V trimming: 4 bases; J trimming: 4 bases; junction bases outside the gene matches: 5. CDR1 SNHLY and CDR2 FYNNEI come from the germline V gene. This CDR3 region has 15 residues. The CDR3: CASSGGLAVSDTQYF. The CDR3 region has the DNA TGTGCCAGCAGTGGAGGACTAGCGGTATCAGATACGCAGTATTTT. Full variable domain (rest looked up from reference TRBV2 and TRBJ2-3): EPEVTQTPSHQVTQMGQEVILRCVPISNHLYFYWYRQILGQKVEFLVSFYNNEISEKSEIFDDQFSVERPDGSNFTLKIRSTKLEDSAMYFCASSGGLAVSDTQYFGPGTRLTVL.

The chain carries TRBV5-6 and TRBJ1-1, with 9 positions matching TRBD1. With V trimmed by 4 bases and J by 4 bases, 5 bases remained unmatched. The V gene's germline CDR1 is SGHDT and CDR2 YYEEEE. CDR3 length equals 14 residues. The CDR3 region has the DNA TGTGCCAGCAGCCGTACGACAGGGGGCACTGAAGCTTTCTTT. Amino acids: CASSRTTGGTEAFF. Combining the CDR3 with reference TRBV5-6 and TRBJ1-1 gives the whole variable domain DAGVTQSPTHLIKTRGQQVTLRCSPKSGHDTVSWYQQALGQGPQFIFQYYEEEERQRGNFPDRFSGHQFPNYSSELNVNALLLGDSALYLCASSRTTGGTEAFFGQGTRLTVV.